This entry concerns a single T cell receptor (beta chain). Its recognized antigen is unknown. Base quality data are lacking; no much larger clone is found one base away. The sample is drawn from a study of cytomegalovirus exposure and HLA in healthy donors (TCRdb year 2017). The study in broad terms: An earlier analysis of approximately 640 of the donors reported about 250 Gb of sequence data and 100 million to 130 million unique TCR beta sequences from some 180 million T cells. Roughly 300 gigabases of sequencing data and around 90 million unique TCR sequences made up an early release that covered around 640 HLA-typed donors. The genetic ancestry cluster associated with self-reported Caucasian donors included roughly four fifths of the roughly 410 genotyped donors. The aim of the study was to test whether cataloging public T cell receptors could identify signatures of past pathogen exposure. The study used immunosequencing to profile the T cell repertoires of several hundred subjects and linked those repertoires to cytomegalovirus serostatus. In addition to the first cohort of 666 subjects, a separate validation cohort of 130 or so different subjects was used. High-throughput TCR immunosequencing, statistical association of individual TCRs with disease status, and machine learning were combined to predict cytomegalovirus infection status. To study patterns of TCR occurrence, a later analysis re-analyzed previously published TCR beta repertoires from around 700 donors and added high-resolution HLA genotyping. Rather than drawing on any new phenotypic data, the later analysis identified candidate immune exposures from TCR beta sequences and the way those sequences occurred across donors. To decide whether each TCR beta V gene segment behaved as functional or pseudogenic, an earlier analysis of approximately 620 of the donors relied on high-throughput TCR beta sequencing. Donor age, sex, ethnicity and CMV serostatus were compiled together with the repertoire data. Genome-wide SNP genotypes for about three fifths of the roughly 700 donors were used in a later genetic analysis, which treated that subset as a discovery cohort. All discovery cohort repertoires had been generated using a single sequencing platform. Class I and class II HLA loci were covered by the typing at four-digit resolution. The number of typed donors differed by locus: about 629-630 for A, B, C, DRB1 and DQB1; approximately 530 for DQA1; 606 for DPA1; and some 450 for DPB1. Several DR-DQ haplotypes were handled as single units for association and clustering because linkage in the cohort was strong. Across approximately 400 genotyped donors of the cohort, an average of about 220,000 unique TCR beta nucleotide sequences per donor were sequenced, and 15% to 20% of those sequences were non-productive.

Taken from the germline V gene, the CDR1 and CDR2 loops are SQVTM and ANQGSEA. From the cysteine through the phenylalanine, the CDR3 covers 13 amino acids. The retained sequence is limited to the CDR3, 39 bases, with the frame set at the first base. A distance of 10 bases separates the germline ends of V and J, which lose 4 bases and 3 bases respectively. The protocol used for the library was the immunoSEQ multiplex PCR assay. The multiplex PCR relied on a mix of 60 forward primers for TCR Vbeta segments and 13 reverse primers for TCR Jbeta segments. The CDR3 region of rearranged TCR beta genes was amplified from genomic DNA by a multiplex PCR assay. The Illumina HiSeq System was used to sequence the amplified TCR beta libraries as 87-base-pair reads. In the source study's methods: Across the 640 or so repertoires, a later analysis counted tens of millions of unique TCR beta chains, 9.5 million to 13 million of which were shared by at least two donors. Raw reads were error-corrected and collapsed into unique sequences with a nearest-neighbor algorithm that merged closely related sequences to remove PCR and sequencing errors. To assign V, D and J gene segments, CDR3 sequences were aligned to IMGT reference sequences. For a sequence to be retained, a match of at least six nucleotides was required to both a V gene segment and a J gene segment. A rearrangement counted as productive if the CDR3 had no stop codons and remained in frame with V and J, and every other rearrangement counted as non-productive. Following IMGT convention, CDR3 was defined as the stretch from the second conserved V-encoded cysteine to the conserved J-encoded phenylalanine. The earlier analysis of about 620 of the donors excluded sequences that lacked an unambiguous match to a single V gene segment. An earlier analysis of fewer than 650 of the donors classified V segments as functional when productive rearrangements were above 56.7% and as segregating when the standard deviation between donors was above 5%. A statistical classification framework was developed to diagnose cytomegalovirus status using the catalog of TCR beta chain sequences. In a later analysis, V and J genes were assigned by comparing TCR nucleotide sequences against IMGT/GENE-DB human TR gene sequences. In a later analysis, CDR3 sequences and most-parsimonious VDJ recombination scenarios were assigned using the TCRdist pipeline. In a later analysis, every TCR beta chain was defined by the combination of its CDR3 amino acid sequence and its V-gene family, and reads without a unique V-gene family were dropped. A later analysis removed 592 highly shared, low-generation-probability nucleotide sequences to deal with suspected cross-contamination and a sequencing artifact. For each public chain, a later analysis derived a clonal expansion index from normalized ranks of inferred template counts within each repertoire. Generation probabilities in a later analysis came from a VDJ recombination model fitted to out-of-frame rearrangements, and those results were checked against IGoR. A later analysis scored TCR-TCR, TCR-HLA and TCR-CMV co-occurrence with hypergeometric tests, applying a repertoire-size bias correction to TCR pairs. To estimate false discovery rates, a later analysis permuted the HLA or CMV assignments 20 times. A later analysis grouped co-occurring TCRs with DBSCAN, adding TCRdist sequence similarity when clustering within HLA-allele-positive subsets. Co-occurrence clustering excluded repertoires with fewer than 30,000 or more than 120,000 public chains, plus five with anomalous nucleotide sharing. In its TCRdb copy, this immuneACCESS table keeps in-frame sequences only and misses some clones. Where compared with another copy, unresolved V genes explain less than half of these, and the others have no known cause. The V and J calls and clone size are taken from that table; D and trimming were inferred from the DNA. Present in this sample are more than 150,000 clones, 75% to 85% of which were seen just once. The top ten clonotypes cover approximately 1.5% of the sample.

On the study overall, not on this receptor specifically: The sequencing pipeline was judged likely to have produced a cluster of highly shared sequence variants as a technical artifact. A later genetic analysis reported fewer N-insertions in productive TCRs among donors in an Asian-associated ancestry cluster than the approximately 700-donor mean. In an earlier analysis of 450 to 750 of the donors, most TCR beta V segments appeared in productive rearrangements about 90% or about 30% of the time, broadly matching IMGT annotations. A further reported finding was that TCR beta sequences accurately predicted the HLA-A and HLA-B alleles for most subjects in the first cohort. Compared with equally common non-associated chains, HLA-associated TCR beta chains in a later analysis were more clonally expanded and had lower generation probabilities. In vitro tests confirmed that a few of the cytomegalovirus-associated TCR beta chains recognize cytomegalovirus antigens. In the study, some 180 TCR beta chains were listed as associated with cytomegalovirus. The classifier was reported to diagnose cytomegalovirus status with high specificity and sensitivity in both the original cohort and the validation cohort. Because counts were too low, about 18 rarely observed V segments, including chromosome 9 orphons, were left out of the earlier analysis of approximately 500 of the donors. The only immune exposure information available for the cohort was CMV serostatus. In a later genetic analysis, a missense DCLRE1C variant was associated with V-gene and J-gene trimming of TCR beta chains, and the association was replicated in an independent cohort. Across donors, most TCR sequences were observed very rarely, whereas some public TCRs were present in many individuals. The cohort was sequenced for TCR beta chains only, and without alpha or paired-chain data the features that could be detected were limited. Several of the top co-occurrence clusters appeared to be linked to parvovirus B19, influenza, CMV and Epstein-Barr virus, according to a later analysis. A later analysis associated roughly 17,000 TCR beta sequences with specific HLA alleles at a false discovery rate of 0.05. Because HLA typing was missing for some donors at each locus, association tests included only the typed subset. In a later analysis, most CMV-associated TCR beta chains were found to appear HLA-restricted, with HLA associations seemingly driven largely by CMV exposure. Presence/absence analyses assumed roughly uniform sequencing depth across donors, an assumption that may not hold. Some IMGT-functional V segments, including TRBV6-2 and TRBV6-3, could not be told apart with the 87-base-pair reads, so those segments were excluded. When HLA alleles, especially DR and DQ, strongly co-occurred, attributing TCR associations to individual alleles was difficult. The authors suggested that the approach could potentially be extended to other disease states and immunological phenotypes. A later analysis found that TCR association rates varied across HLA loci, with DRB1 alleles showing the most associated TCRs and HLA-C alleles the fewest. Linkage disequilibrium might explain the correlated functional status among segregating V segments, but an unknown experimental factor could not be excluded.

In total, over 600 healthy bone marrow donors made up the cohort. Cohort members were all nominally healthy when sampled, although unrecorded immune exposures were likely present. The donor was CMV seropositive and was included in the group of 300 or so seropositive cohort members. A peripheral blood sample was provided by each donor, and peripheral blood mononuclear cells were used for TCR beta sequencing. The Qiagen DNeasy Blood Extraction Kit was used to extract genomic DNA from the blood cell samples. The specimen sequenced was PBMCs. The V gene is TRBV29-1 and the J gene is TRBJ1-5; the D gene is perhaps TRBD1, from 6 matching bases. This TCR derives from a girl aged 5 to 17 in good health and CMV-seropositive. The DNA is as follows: TGCAGCGTTGGACAGGATCTCAATCAGCCCCAGCATTTT. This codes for CSVGQDLNQPQHF.